This T cell receptor (beta chain) was documented in a study of T cell repertoires in cytomegalovirus infection. The overall study: Shared public TCR beta signatures pointed to both CMV infection and a matching HLA type.

Study-wide results and limits: Cumulative public TCR beta family frequency identified CMV carriers with the relevant HLA.

A remark on this clonotype: Its target is not known.

TCRdb recomputed calls from the reads with MiXCR, one row per CDR3 protein. Of roughly 51,000 distinct CDR3 sequences in the sample, about 18% were seen once. Germline CDR1 is SGHTA and CDR2 is FQGNSA. This CDR3 region has 13 residues. The V gene lost 2 bases and the J gene lost 2 bases, with 3 bases spanning the gap. The sample here was CD8+ T cells from cultured PBMCs, taken from culture after CMV antigen stimulation. The sequence came from a human donor in good health (CMV status not recorded). Some clones in this sample may be carry-over from other donors' samples. V usage is TRBV7-2 and J usage is TRBJ2-2, with D uncertain. CDR3 DNA: TGTGCCAGCAGCTTATCCAACACCGGGGAGCTGTTTTTT. Translating gives CASSLSNTGELFF.